The rows below give T cell receptor beta chains drawn from one sample of a study of cytomegalovirus exposure and HLA in healthy donors. Clones were read by immunoSEQ multiplex PCR, and TCRdb kept only the in-frame ones, dropping some. The sample lists approximately 200,000 clones; 70% to 85% were seen once. Sequencing was done on a sample of PBMCs. The source is a girl aged 2 to 10 in good health and CMV-seronegative. Both conserved end residues are trimmed from each CDR3. Each record gives: CDR3 protein, CDR3 length, V gene.

CDR3aa: ASSLASGANVLT
len: 12
v_gene: TRBV11-2

CDR3aa: ASSKAGDHSSNQPQH
len: 15
v_gene: TRBV23-1

CDR3aa: ASSHTSGNNEQF
len: 12
v_gene: TRBV11-3

CDR3aa: ASSRRDSLTGELF
len: 13
v_gene: TRBV5-1

CDR3aa: ASTPRGGDTQY
len: 11
v_gene: TRBV19

CDR3aa: ASVKTSGRNEQF
len: 12
v_gene: TRBV6-1

CDR3aa: ASSPTVKEETQY
len: 12
v_gene: TRBV11-1

CDR3aa: ASSHGNTEAF
len: 10
v_gene: TRBV27

CDR3aa: ASSSPPEREGNIQY
len: 14
v_gene: TRBV2

CDR3aa: ASSLLGLAGEETQY
len: 14
v_gene: TRBV11-2

CDR3aa: ASSQYRSGDFTYEQY
len: 15
v_gene: TRBV4-1

CDR3aa: ARAATSGANVLT
len: 12
v_gene: TRBV11-2

CDR3aa: ASSLRDRQQGTDTQY
len: 15
v_gene: TRBV7-8

CDR3aa: ASSSQGLNQPQH
len: 12
v_gene: TRBV5-4

CDR3aa: AVASGTGRLNEQF
len: 13
v_gene: TRBV21-1

CDR3aa: ASSLISTDTQY
len: 11
v_gene: TRBV14

CDR3aa: ASSFWRGRDGELF
len: 13
v_gene: TRBV27

CDR3aa: ASSRAGVGDTQY
len: 12
v_gene: TRBV14

CDR3aa: ASSLAGLASNEQF
len: 13
v_gene: TRBV5-4

CDR3aa: ASSYAGLAPPGELF
len: 14
v_gene: TRBV6-5

CDR3aa: ASSYGLAGIYNEQF
len: 14
v_gene: TRBV27

CDR3aa: ASSTRGFEQY
len: 10
v_gene: TRBV27

CDR3aa: ASRLQTGDAVMNGYT
len: 15
v_gene: TRBV13

CDR3aa: ASSEGATGSNTEAF
len: 14
v_gene: TRBV10-1

CDR3aa: ARSTGEDTQY
len: 10
v_gene: TRBV2

CDR3aa: ASSWGVDTEAF
len: 11
v_gene: TRBV19

CDR3aa: AISGGDRTYEQY
len: 12
v_gene: TRBV10-3

CDR3aa: AISGTSGTYEQY
len: 12
v_gene: TRBV10-3

CDR3aa: ASRQQGDGSPLH
len: 12
v_gene: TRBV6-5

CDR3aa: ASSFGQLSGNTIY
len: 13
v_gene: TRBV9

CDR3aa: ASTGGAGPGELF
len: 12
v_gene: TRBV5-1

CDR3aa: ASSEDSDTEKLF
len: 12
v_gene: TRBV2

CDR3aa: ASRGQAAYEQY
len: 11
v_gene: TRBV10-2

CDR3aa: ASSSGLGRSEQY
len: 12
v_gene: TRBV5-1

CDR3aa: ASTHAGTGFNEQF
len: 13
v_gene: TRBV6-5

CDR3aa: AAAQGYEQY
len: 9
v_gene: TRBV10-3

CDR3aa: ASSVEAGVSFYEQY
len: 14
v_gene: TRBV9

CDR3aa: ASSDYLNTEAF
len: 11
v_gene: TRBV9

CDR3aa: ASTPGTGGYGYT
len: 12
v_gene: TRBV6-5

CDR3aa: ASRQALNTEAF
len: 11
v_gene: TRBV7-8

CDR3aa: ASRLSFSGANTGELF
len: 15
v_gene: TRBV7-9

CDR3aa: ASSPASGYEQY
len: 11
v_gene: TRBV19

CDR3aa: ASSRGSAGNTIY
len: 12
v_gene: TRBV7-6